A selection of T cell receptor beta chains follows, all from one sample in a study of spatial heterogeneity in lung cancer. MiXCR, applied by TCRdb to the 5' RACE reads, yields one record per CDR3 protein. This table holds tens of thousands of distinct CDR3 sequences, less than 11% found once. Sequenced material: PBMCs, taken at follow-up. The receptors originated from a female donor with early-stage non-small cell lung cancer. Each CDR3 is given with its conserved first and last residue. A D gene is named only where the DNA matches it firmly. Rows give clone size only sometimes, using once, few, many, or a class for an expanded clone.

V gene	D gene	J gene	CDR3 length	clone size	CDR3 protein	CDR3 DNA
TRBV5-1	TRBD2	TRBJ2-5	17	many	CASSQPSPGLAQETQYF	TGCGCCAGCAGCCAACCAAGTCCGGGACTAGCACAAGAGACCCAGTACTTC
TRBV27	TRBD1	TRBJ1-6	17	many	CASSFRDRGTYNSPLHF	TGTGCCAGCAGTTTTCGGGACAGGGGGACCTATAATTCACCCCTCCACTTT
TRBV18	TRBD1	TRBJ1-5	18	-	CASSPRGPEVYSNQPQHF	TGTGCCAGCTCTCCGAGGGGGCCCGAAGTTTATAGCAATCAGCCCCAGCATTTT
TRBV11-2	-	TRBJ1-6	14	few	CASSLVGGNSPLHF	TGTGCCAGCAGCTTAGTCGGGGGGAATTCACCCCTCCACTTT
TRBV7-2	-	TRBJ1-1	14	many	CASSLTGFQTEAFF	TGTGCCAGCAGCCTTACAGGTTTTCAGACTGAAGCTTTCTTT
TRBV28	TRBD1	TRBJ1-5	16	few	CASSPKTGGYNQPQHF	TGTGCCAGCAGTCCTAAGACAGGGGGCTACAATCAGCCCCAGCATTTT
TRBV10-3	TRBD1	TRBJ2-3	15	-	CAISEGTGPTDTQYF	TGTGCCATCAGTGAGGGGACAGGGCCTACAGATACGCAGTATTTT
TRBV20-1	-	TRBJ2-5	14	many	CSASLVVGRETQYF	TGCAGTGCTTCGTTAGTCGTCGGGAGAGAGACCCAGTACTTC
TRBV15	-	TRBJ1-5	15	few	CATSSGHLGNQPQHF	TGTGCCACCAGCAGCGGACATCTGGGCAATCAGCCCCAGCATTTT
TRBV20-1	-	TRBJ1-1	15	many	CSASPWGGAATEAFF	TGCAGTGCTAGCCCCTGGGGGGGGGCGGCCACTGAAGCTTTCTTT
TRBV4-3	-	TRBJ2-5	15	few	CASSQGSGVQETQYF	TGCGCCAGCAGCCAAGGAAGTGGAGTCCAAGAGACCCAGTACTTC
TRBV7-8	TRBD1	TRBJ2-7	13	many	CASSRDRVEEQYF	TGTGCCAGCAGCCGTGACAGGGTTGAGGAGCAGTACTTC
TRBV27	-	TRBJ2-4	15	many	CASSFQALAKNIQYF	TGTGCCAGCAGTTTTCAGGCTCTAGCCAAAAACATTCAGTACTTC
TRBV5-5	-	TRBJ2-1	11	-	CASSLGTKQFF	TGTGCCAGCAGCTTGGGGACGAAGCAGTTCTTC
TRBV6-1	-	TRBJ1-5	13	few	CASSDYNNQPQHF	TGTGCCAGCAGTGATTACAACAATCAGCCCCAGCATTTT
TRBV2	TRBD1	TRBJ1-1	12	few	CASRDREPEAFF	TGTGCCAGCAGGGACAGGGAACCTGAAGCTTTCTTT
TRBV7-2	-	TRBJ1-1	13	few	CASSPPYRGEAFF	TGTGCCAGCAGCCCTCCTTACCGGGGGGAAGCTTTCTTT
TRBV7-9	TRBD1	TRBJ1-2	11	-	CASEGAHGYTF	TGTGCCAGCGAGGGGGCTCACGGCTACACCTTC
TRBV28	-	TRBJ1-5	15	many	CASSPLGPSNQPQHF	TGTGCCAGCAGCCCCCTCGGACCTAGCAATCAGCCCCAGCATTTT
TRBV4-2	TRBD1	TRBJ2-7	14	many	CASSPTGSPYEQYF	TGTGCCAGCAGCCCGACAGGGAGCCCCTACGAGCAGTACTTC
TRBV6-6	TRBD2	TRBJ2-3	16	many	CASSYSAGAKADTQYF	TGTGCCAGCAGTTACTCAGCGGGGGCGAAGGCAGATACGCAGTATTTT
TRBV29-1	-	TRBJ2-3	13	many	CSVERPGVDTQYF	TGCAGCGTTGAAAGGCCAGGGGTAGATACGCAGTATTTT
TRBV2	TRBD1	TRBJ2-2	16	many	CASSEGDRANTGELFF	TGTGCCAGCAGTGAGGGGGACAGGGCGAACACCGGGGAGCTGTTTTTT
TRBV3-1	-	TRBJ2-5	15	many	CASSQGPRSAETQYF	TGTGCCAGCAGCCAAGGCCCCCGAAGCGCTGAGACCCAGTACTTC
TRBV20-1	TRBD2	TRBJ2-2	15	once	CSARTSGGGTWELFF	TGCAGTGCTAGGACGAGCGGGGGTGGGACCTGGGAGCTGTTTTTT
TRBV28	TRBD1	TRBJ2-2	12	many	CVGQASTGELFF	TGTGTCGGACAGGCAAGCACCGGGGAGCTGTTTTTT
TRBV7-8	-	TRBJ1-5	15	few	CASSAIRWDNQPQHF	TGTGCCAGCAGCGCCATTCGATGGGACAATCAGCCCCAGCATTTT
TRBV11-2	TRBD1	TRBJ2-7	18	few	CASSPISRNRGIHYEQYF	TGTGCCAGCAGCCCTATTAGCCGGAACAGGGGGATCCACTACGAGCAGTACTTC
TRBV5-1	TRBD2	TRBJ2-1	15	many	CASSFRLAGFDEQFF	TGCGCCAGCAGCTTTCGGTTAGCGGGGTTCGATGAGCAGTTCTTC
TRBV19	-	TRBJ2-2	14	many	CASSTSPTTGELFF	TGTGCCAGTAGTACCTCCCCGACGACCGGGGAGCTGTTTTTT
TRBV11-2	-	TRBJ2-7	11	few	CASSEAYEQYF	TGTGCCAGCAGCGAGGCCTACGAGCAGTACTTC
TRBV12-3/TRBV12-4	TRBD1	TRBJ2-1	15	-	CASRATGTGNNEQFF	TGTGCCAGCAGAGCAACCGGGACAGGGAACAATGAGCAGTTCTTC
TRBV28	-	TRBJ1-1	14	-	CASSLGRRQTEAFF	TGTGCCAGCAGTCTCGGACGGCGCCAAACTGAAGCTTTCTTT
TRBV5-1	-	TRBJ2-1	14	few	CASRPDNPGEAQFF	TGCGCCAGCAGACCGGACAACCCAGGGGAAGCGCAGTTCTTC
TRBV5-5	-	TRBJ2-2	15	many	CASSLWAGNTGELFF	TGTGCCAGCAGCTTGTGGGCGGGGAACACCGGGGAGCTGTTTTTT
TRBV29-1	TRBD2	TRBJ2-3	17	many	CSVAGLAVPLLTDTQYF	TGCAGCGTTGCCGGACTAGCGGTCCCCCTATTGACAGATACGCAGTATTTT
TRBV3-1	-	TRBJ2-2	18	-	CASSQGRGGGENTGELFF	TGTGCCAGCAGCCAAGGTCGAGGAGGGGGCGAAAACACCGGGGAGCTGTTTTTT
TRBV2	-	TRBJ1-5	15	few	CASSDFGTGNQPQHF	TGTGCCAGCAGTGATTTCGGGACGGGCAATCAGCCCCAGCATTTT
TRBV9	-	TRBJ2-7	14	-	CASSVEWGSYEQYF	TGTGCCAGCAGCGTAGAGTGGGGCTCCTACGAGCAGTACTTC
TRBV7-9	-	TRBJ1-1	17	-	CASSSYEGRGLTSEAFF	TGTGCCAGCAGCTCCTATGAGGGGCGTGGGCTAACCTCTGAAGCTTTCTTT
TRBV11-2	TRBD2	TRBJ2-3	15	many	CASRQKRGATDTQYF	TGTGCCAGCAGACAGAAGCGGGGGGCCACAGATACGCAGTATTTT
TRBV29-1	-	TRBJ2-7	14	-	CSVEGGISSYEQYF	TGCAGCGTTGAAGGGGGGATTAGCTCCTACGAGCAGTACTTC
TRBV7-9	-	TRBJ2-7	14	few	CASSLPQNPYEQYF	TGTGCCAGCAGCCTACCCCAGAATCCCTACGAGCAGTACTTC
TRBV5-4	-	TRBJ1-6	15	many	CASSLDSSYNSPLHF	TGTGCCAGCAGCCTCGACAGCTCCTATAATTCACCCCTCCACTTT
TRBV14	TRBD1	TRBJ2-7	16	many	CASSQDARQGSDEQYF	TGTGCCAGCAGCCAAGATGCGAGACAGGGTTCCGACGAGCAGTACTTC
TRBV7-6	TRBD2	TRBJ2-7	17	-	CASSQGLAGGGTYEQYF	TGTGCCAGCAGCCAGGGACTAGCGGGGGGAGGCACCTACGAGCAGTACTTC
TRBV28	-	TRBJ1-1	15	many	CASSSTQVTITEAFF	TGTGCCAGCAGTTCCACCCAGGTTACAATCACTGAAGCTTTCTTT
TRBV7-2	TRBD1	TRBJ1-5	16	few	CASSPRQGSGNQPQHF	TGTGCCAGCAGCCCCCGACAGGGGAGCGGCAATCAGCCCCAGCATTTT
TRBV7-9	-	TRBJ2-5	16	many	CASSFSGAVVAETQYF	TGTGCCAGCAGCTTCTCAGGCGCGGTGGTGGCTGAGACCCAGTACTTC
TRBV27	-	TRBJ2-7	13	-	CASRDVSSYEQYF	TGTGCCAGCAGGGACGTAAGCTCCTACGAGCAGTACTTC
TRBV5-6	-	TRBJ1-1	15	many	CASSFGAVGNTEAFF	TGTGCCAGCAGCTTTGGGGCAGTTGGGAACACTGAAGCTTTCTTT
TRBV29-1	TRBD1	TRBJ1-1	14	-	CSVTDRALNTEAFF	TGCAGCGTCACCGACAGGGCGTTGAACACTGAAGCTTTCTTT